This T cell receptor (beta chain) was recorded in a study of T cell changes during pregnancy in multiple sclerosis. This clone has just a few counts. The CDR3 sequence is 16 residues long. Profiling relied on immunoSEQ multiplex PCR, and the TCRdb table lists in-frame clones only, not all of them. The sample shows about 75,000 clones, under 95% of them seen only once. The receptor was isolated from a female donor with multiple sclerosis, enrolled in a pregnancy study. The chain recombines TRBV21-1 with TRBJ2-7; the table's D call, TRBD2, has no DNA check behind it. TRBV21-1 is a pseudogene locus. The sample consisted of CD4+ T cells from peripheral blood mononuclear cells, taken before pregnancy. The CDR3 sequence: CASSFDSGRAIHEQYF. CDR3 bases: TGTGCCAGCAGCTTCGATAGCGGGAGGGCCATCCACGAGCAGTACTTC.